This T cell receptor (beta chain) came from a study of CD8+ T cells in alopecia areata. For the study at large: Treated patients swallowed 5 to 10 mg of oral tofacitinib twice daily.

The treatment: oral pan-JAK inhibitor, 5-10 mg twice daily. Both peripheral blood and punch biopsies of lesional scalp skin were obtained from patients who had alopecia areata. Broader study findings: Lesional tissue from the scalp (especially in alopecia totalis/universalis) showed higher clonality than normal scalp.

This clone occurred once. Antigen: not known. TCR sequencing used cDNA made by reverse transcription of extracted RNA. Sequenced by immunoSEQ multiplex PCR; TCRdb stores in-frame clones only, minus some. This sample carries 190,000 or so clones, about 60% of them seen once, and the ten largest clones take roughly 12%. Here the sequenced sample was CD8+ T cells sorted from blood, taken at week 24, from a patient treated with tofacitinib. The source is a human donor with alopecia areata.

The CDR3 here is CASSLAIGGQETQYF. The CDR3 DNA reads as TGTGCCAGCAGCTTGGCCATTGGAGGGCAAGAGACCCAGTACTTC. The rearrangement uses TRBV5-6 and TRBJ2-5; D is possibly TRBD2 (6 bases). This CDR3 is 15 amino acids long. The V and J ends lost 0 bases and 2 bases respectively, with 11 bases between them. CDR1 and CDR2 from the germline V gene are SGHDT and YYEEEE.